This T cell receptor (beta chain) is drawn from a study of T cell clonotyping in hematopoietic cell transplantation. Noted time point: recipient sample about 28 days before transplant, after cytoreduction. Recipient blood drawn about 28 days pretransplant and days 30, 100, 180 after. The table came from immunoSEQ multiplex PCR; TCRdb's copy has only in-frame clones and leaves some out. The table records about 41,000 clones, 80% to 85% of them present only once. Germline V gives CDR1 SNHLY, CDR2 FYNNEI. Unmatched junction bases numbered 9, after V lost 6 bases and J lost 8 bases. The CDR3 extends over 14 amino acids. With respect to this clone: The antigen remains undetermined.

Study results and limitations: After transplant, recipient diversity fell while pathologically expanded clonotypes grew through day 180. Few recipient clonotypes overlapped donors; over 97% were de novo at given depth.

The V call is TRBV2, the J call TRBJ1-4; 7 positions agree with TRBD1. The sequencing here drew on peripheral blood mononuclear cells, taken before stem cell transplant. This TCR was recovered from a man aged 60 to 75 with myelodysplastic syndrome. Some clones in this sample may be carry-over from other donors' samples. This CDR3 reads CASRIPGGNEKLFF. The CDR3 coding sequence is TGTGCCAGCAGGATCCCAGGGGGGAACGAAAAACTGTTTTTT.